Listed below are T cell receptor beta chains from one sample, sequenced in a study of T-cell memory formation after mild COVID-19. TCRdb used MiXCR to reprocess the 5' RACE reads, holding one entry per CDR3 protein. The table includes under 450,000 distinct CDR3 sequences, more than 20% detected once. Sequencing used PBMCs or a T cell subset sorted from them (not recorded which). Every receptor here comes from a man aged 18 to 29 who had mild COVID-19 (a few samples of this study predate the infection). Cell type and time point are not known. Each CDR3 is given with its conserved first and last residue. The order of the fields is CDR3 protein, CDR3 DNA, V gene, clone size, D gene, J gene. A D gene is named only where the DNA matches it firmly. Part of the rows lack a size; the others show once, few, many or a class for expanded clones.

CASIDRYTGELFF,TGTGCCAGCATCGATCGATACACCGGGGAGCTGTTTTTT,TRBV13,-,-,TRBJ2-2
CASSLLHTGDTEAFF,TGTGCCAGCAGCTTGCTACATACAGGGGACACTGAAGCTTTCTTT,TRBV28,few,TRBD1,TRBJ1-1
CASSPVGGNSPLHF,TGTGCCAGCAGCCCCGTGGGGGGGAATTCACCCCTCCACTTT,TRBV7-3,-,-,TRBJ1-6
CASSPVGPGNTIYF,TGTGCCAGCAGCCCCGTGGGACCTGGAAACACCATATATTTT,TRBV7-2,-,-,TRBJ1-3
CASSYGGVGRKVAEAFF,TGTGCCAGCTCTTATGGGGGGGTTGGAAGGAAAGTGGCTGAAGCTTTCTTT,TRBV6-5,few,-,TRBJ1-1
CASRGQGTGEDTEAFF,TGTGCCAGCAGGGGACAGGGGACGGGTGAAGACACTGAAGCTTTCTTT,TRBV6-5,few,TRBD1,TRBJ1-1
CASSQEGVGVGGTDTQYF,TGTGCCAGCAGCCAAGAAGGGGTCGGGGTGGGGGGCACAGATACGCAGTATTTT,TRBV4-2,-,-,TRBJ2-3
CASSLEVSGGTDTQYF,TGTGCCAGCAGCTTGGAGGTTAGCGGGGGCACAGATACGCAGTATTTT,TRBV5-6,few,TRBD2,TRBJ2-3
CASSQGFWETQYF,TGTGCCAGCAGCCAGGGATTCTGGGAGACCCAGTACTTC,TRBV4-2,-,-,TRBJ2-5
CASSSTGQGPESNNQPQHF,TGTGCCAGCAGTTCTACAGGACAGGGCCCAGAGTCAAACAATCAGCCCCAGCATTTT,TRBV7-9,few,TRBD1,TRBJ1-5
CSASRGGQETQYF,TGCAGTGCATCGAGGGGGGGGCAAGAGACCCAGTACTTC,TRBV20-1,-,-,TRBJ2-5
CAIKATDTGNTIYF,TGTGCCATCAAGGCCACAGATACTGGAAACACCATATATTTT,TRBV10-3,-,-,TRBJ1-3
CASSFFAGANVLTF,TGTGCCAGTAGCTTCTTTGCTGGGGCCAACGTCCTGACTTTC,TRBV7-9,-,-,TRBJ2-6
CASSLIAGVYNEQFF,TGTGCCAGCAGTTTAATAGCGGGGGTATACAATGAGCAGTTCTTC,TRBV27,many,TRBD2,TRBJ2-1
CASSPDLAGRWNTEAFF,TGTGCCAGCAGCCCCGACCTGGCGGGGCGGTGGAACACTGAAGCTTTCTTT,TRBV5-6,-,-,TRBJ1-1
CASSLPPNEQFF,TGTGCCAGCAGTTTGCCCCCCAATGAGCAGTTCTTC,TRBV12-3/TRBV12-4,-,-,TRBJ2-1
CASSSGQTRGYGYTF,TGTGCCAGCAGCTCAGGGCAGACCCGGGGCTATGGCTACACCTTC,TRBV4-2,-,-,TRBJ1-2
CASSFLQAGMNTEAFF,TGTGCCAGCAGTTTTCTGCAGGCGGGGATGAACACTGAAGCTTTCTTT,TRBV12-3/TRBV12-4,-,-,TRBJ1-1
CSVGAPNTEAFF,TGCAGCGTTGGGGCCCCGAACACTGAAGCTTTCTTT,TRBV29-1,-,-,TRBJ1-1
CASSQVAAETQYF,TGCGCCAGCAGCCAAGTGGCCGCGGAGACCCAGTACTTC,TRBV4-3,-,-,TRBJ2-5
CASSTDRAYGYTF,TGTGCCAGCTCAACAGACAGGGCGTATGGCTACACCTTC,TRBV18,-,TRBD1,TRBJ1-2
CASSLNLAGADTQYF,TGCGCCAGCAGCTTGAATCTAGCGGGGGCAGATACGCAGTATTTT,TRBV5-1,many,TRBD2,TRBJ2-3
CASKTYWGHTSYEQYF,TGTGCCAGCAAGACATATTGGGGGCATACCTCCTACGAGCAGTACTTC,TRBV2,few,-,TRBJ2-7
CAIKAGSGELFF,TGTGCCATAAAAGCAGGTAGCGGGGAGCTGTTTTTT,TRBV2,-,-,TRBJ2-2
CASIDDRVEAEAFF,TGTGCCAGCATCGACGACAGGGTAGAAGCTGAAGCTTTCTTT,TRBV6-2/TRBV6-3,-,TRBD1,TRBJ1-1